These T cell receptor beta chains were read from a single sample in a study of tissue T cells after allogeneic stem cell transplantation. Some clones are missing from TCRdb's copy, which holds only in-frame ones; the method was immunoSEQ multiplex PCR. The table lists around 3,000 clones, 64% of them singletons, with around a sixth in the top ten. The sample here was descending colon tissue, taken at autopsy. The receptors derive from a male patient older than 55 with steroid-refractory graft-versus-host disease after an allogeneic stem cell transplant. The graft donor may have given rise to some T cells. Each CDR3 is given with its conserved first and last residue. Expanded clones are given a class, and other clones once, few, many or no size at all.

j_call v_call clone_size cdr3_aa
TRBJ1-5 TRBV19 . CASSPEGGGYQPQHF
TRBJ2-7 TRBV28 . CASITEGMPYEQYF
TRBJ2-7 TRBV9 . CASSVEPGLAQQYF
TRBJ2-7 TRBV27 . CASSVGAASYEQYF
TRBJ1-5 TRBV27 few CASSPGQLIGYSNQPQHF
TRBJ2-4 TRBV4-1 . CASSQDNVGRIQYF
TRBJ1-6 TRBV7-9 . CASSLAGLGSPLHF
TRBJ1-2 TRBV10-3 . CAISRDRVSYGYTF
TRBJ2-1 TRBV2 few CASSVVRAYNEQFF
TRBJ2-3 TRBV6-5 . CASMRGANTQYF
TRBJ1-2 TRBV18 . CASSPDRSAGYTF
TRBJ2-7 TRBV12-3/TRBV12-4 . CASSPLTGTEQYF
TRBJ1-1 TRBV5-1 few CASSLVPLRQGQTEAFF
TRBJ2-6 TRBV6-5 few CASSYGQGSGANVLTF
TRBJ1-2 TRBV12-3/TRBV12-4 . CASSFRVDGYTF
TRBJ2-7 TRBV14 . CASSQAGRGKTYEQYF
TRBJ2-7 TRBV6-2/TRBV6-3 . CASSHGGEQYF